Detailed here is one TCR beta chain. Antigen specificity is unknown. The entry originates in a study of identical twins. Addition of a universal primer site occurred through template switching, and cDNA carried unique molecular identifiers. TCRdb re-called the 5' RACE reads through MiXCR, storing one row per CDR3 protein. The sample includes some 1,600,000 distinct CDR3 sequences, roughly a third seen only once; the top ten take 0.25% to 0.3%. Study outcomes and limitations: Fewer insertions marked abundant cord blood beta clonotypes; young adult naive trended weakly, memory not at all. Out-of-frame TCR alpha sharing observed in monozygotic twins exceeded model estimates. Among out-of-frame alpha sequences shared by twins, low generation probability occurred in excess.

What was sequenced was cord blood. The sequence derives from a newborn girl in good health.

CDR3: CSAIVWTSGTVYEQYF. The CDR3 bases are TGCAGTGCTATTGTGTGGACTAGCGGGACCGTCTACGAGCAGTACTTC. The chain combines TRBV20-1 with TRBJ2-7, with 12 bases fitting TRBD2. J lost 3 bases, V lost 4 bases, and 10 bases had no gene match. The CDR3 has 16 residues. CDR1 is DFQATT, CDR2 SNEGSKA, per germline (reference sequence).